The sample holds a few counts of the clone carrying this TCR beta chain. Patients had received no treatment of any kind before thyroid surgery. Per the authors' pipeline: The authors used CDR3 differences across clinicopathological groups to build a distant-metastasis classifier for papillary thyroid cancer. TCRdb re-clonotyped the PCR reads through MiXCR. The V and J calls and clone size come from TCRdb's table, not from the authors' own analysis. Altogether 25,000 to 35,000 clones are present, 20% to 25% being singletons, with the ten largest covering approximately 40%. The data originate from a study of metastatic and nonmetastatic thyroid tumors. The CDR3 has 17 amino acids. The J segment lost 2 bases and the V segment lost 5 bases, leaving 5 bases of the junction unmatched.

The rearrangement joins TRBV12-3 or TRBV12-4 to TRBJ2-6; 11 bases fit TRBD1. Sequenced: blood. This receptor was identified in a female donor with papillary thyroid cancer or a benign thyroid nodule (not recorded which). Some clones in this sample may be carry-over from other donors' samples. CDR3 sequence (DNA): TGTGCCAGCAGTCCCGGACAGGGGGCGCCTGGGGCCAACGTCCTGACTTTC. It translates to CASSPGQGAPGANVLTF.